The 14 T cell receptor beta chains listed next were all sequenced from one sample in a study of human T cells and chemical hapten exposure (dated by TCRdb to the early 2020s). Library generation was performed with 5' RACE. Sequenced on an Illumina MiSeq. Through fastp at Q25 and MiXCR, TCRdb rebuilt clones from the public reads, retaining in-frame beta chains. Every CDR3 protein is listed once, alongside the most common genes and DNA of its rows. The sample profile shows 110,000 or so distinct CDR3 sequences; approximately 20% of them were found once. The ten biggest clones cover about 3% of the sample. Total RNA was extracted from unfractionated whole blood collected in Tempus Blood RNA tubes. The receptors here all came from a human donor in good health.

This clonotype was observed a handful of times. This chain's CDR3 is CASSLGPGESTDTQYF. The CDR3, as DNA: TGTGCCAGCAGCTTAGGCCCAGGGGAGAGCACAGATACGCAGTATTTT. The J gene is TRBJ2-3, the V gene TRBV13, with TRBD1 as a possible D gene (6 bases). Germline V CDR1 and CDR2: PRHDT, FYEKMQ (reference sequence). There are 16 residues in the CDR3. V lost 0 bases and J lost 0, with 10 bases in between.

The rearrangement links TRBV12-3 or TRBV12-4 to TRBJ2-7, with 11 positions matching TRBD1. With V trimmed by 4 bases and J by 6 bases, 2 bases remained unmatched. CDR3 length: 13 residues. This CDR3 is CASSWGTGGEQYF. CDR3 DNA sequence: TGTGCCAGCAGTTGGGGGACAGGGGGCGAGCAGTACTTC.

The chain uses TRBV27 and TRBJ2-7, with D possibly TRBD2 on 6 matching bases. Germline V gene lookup returns CDR1 MNHEY and CDR2 SMNVEV (reference sequence). V shed 6 bases and J shed 6 bases, with 18 bases lying between them. The CDR3 is made up of 14 amino acids. The CDR3 DNA sequence: TGTGCCAGCAGCATGACTAGTAACGCGGGCGAGCAGTACTTC. This gives the protein CASSMTSNAGEQYF.

The rearrangement joins TRBV7-9 to TRBJ2-5; tentative D call: TRBD1 (6 bases). Germline V gene lookup returns CDR1 SEHNR and CDR2 FQNEAQ (reference sequence). This CDR3 has 15 amino acids. V shed 1 base and J shed 0 bases, with 9 bases lying between them. The DNA of the CDR3 is TGTGCCAGCAGCTTAGTAGGGGGTTACCAAGAGACCCAGTACTTC. Translating it yields CASSLVGGYQETQYF.

This clonotype was seen only a few times. The chain carries TRBV20-1 and TRBJ2-3; TRBD2 agrees at 7 bases. There are 15 residues in the CDR3. CDR1 and CDR2 (germline): DFQATT, SNEGSKA (reference sequence). V trimming: 0 bases; J trimming: 0 bases; junction bases outside the gene matches: 3. The CDR3 is CSARDLRESTDTQYF. The CDR3 region has the DNA TGCAGTGCTAGAGATTTGCGGGAGAGCACAGATACGCAGTATTTT.

The rearrangement links TRBV20-1 to TRBJ2-5; possibly TRBD2 for D (6 bases). V lost 1 base, J lost 0 bases, and 12 bases lay in between. The germline V gene has CDR1 DFQATT and CDR2 SNEGSKA (reference sequence). The CDR3 has 15 amino acids. CDR3 protein: CSARGFGGNQETQYF. CDR3 coding DNA: TGCAGTGCTAGAGGCTTTGGCGGGAACCAAGAGACCCAGTACTTC.

The chain has TRBV5-4 and TRBJ2-4; D gene unclear. The CDR3 sequence is 14 residues long. Trimming removed 5 bases from V and 9 bases from J, with 18 bases in between. Per germline, CDR1 SGHNT and CDR2 YYREEE (reference sequence). The CDR3, as DNA: TGTGCCAGCAGTACCGAAACCGAACTTTCCATTCAGTACTTC. Protein sequence: CASSTETELSIQYF.

The CDR3 is CASSPRGPNTGELFF. The CDR3 DNA is TGTGCCAGCAGCCCCCGGGGCCCGAACACCGGGGAGCTGTTTTTT. The V call is TRBV7-3, the J call TRBJ2-2; D may be TRBD1 or TRBD2 (5 bases each). Germline values: CDR1 SGHTA, CDR2 FQGTGA. The CDR3 length is 15 residues. V was trimmed by 5 bases and J by 0 bases, leaving 10 bases between them.

This clonotype was detected a few times. This chain links TRBV2 with TRBJ2-3; D possibly corresponds to TRBD1 (5 bases). The CDR3 runs to 15 residues. V shed 6 bases and J shed 3 bases, with 16 bases lying between them. CDR1 and CDR2 from the germline V gene are SNHLY and FYNNEI. The CDR3 spells CASRGRSSRTDTQYF. CDR3 DNA sequence: TGTGCCAGCAGGGGGCGGAGTAGCCGTACAGATACGCAGTATTTT.

This clonotype was observed a handful of times. This rearrangement joins TRBV24-1 to TRBJ1-5; D is perhaps TRBD1 (5 bases). Germline CDR1 reads KGHDR; CDR2 reads SFDVKD. This CDR3 comprises 15 residues. Deletions cut 4 bases from V and 5 bases from J, with 14 bases between. In DNA form, the CDR3 reads TGTGCCACCAGTGAATCAGGGTACCCTCATCAGCCCCAGCATTTT. Encoded protein: CATSESGYPHQPQHF.

V usage is TRBV20-1 and J usage is TRBJ2-7; a possible D gene is TRBD1 (7 bases). The CDR3 sequence is 15 residues long. Trimming took off 6 bases at V and 3 bases at J, with 21 bases between the two ends. Looked up from germline, CDR1 is DFQATT and CDR2 is SNEGSKA (reference sequence). The CDR3 DNA reads TGCAGTGCCCTTACGGCGCAGGGGGGCAGCTACGAGCAGTACTTC. As protein: CSALTAQGGSYEQYF.

This chain joins TRBV9 and TRBJ2-1; 8 nucleotides match TRBD2. The CDR3 extends over 14 amino acids. From germline, CDR1 is SGDLS and CDR2 YYNGEE. Losses at the gene ends were 6 bases for V and 4 bases for J; bases not matched to a gene: 6. CDR3 residues: CASNPGGLYNEQFF. CDR3 sequence (DNA): TGTGCCAGCAACCCGGGAGGGCTGTACAATGAGCAGTTCTTC. Combining the CDR3 with reference TRBV9 and TRBJ2-1 gives the whole variable domain DSGVTQTPKHLITATGQRVTLRCSPRSGDLSVYWYQQSLDQGLQFLIQYYNGEERAKGNILERFSAQQFPDLHSELNLSSLELGDSALYFCASNPGGLYNEQFFGPGTRLTVL.

The chain couples TRBV7-8 to TRBJ2-3, with 8 bases that match TRBD2. Looked up from germline, CDR1 is SGHVS and CDR2 is FQNEAQ. V was pared by 1 base and J by 3 bases, with 6 bases of the junction left unmatched. This CDR3 region has 16 residues. The chain's CDR3 is CASSLVAGGLTDTQYF. As DNA, the CDR3 is TGTGCCAGCAGCTTAGTTGCGGGAGGTCTGACAGATACGCAGTATTTT.

The rearrangement links TRBV2 to TRBJ2-3; TRBD1 might be the D (5 bases). The CDR3 is 13 amino acids. V shed 8 bases and J shed 8 bases, with 17 bases lying between them. Germline lookup yields CDR1 SNHLY and CDR2 FYNNEI. CDR3 residues: CASGAGWSGTQYF. The CDR3 DNA reads as TGTGCCAGCGGGGCCGGGTGGAGTGGTACGCAGTATTTT.